These T cell receptor beta chains were read from a single sample in a study of T cells in Graves' hyperthyroidism and ophthalmopathy. TCRdb processed the multiplex PCR reads anew with MiXCR; each CDR3 protein has one entry. Of 500,000 to 600,000 distinct CDR3 sequences in the sample, over 15% were seen once. The source material was blood. The source is a woman in her late teens or twenties with Graves' hyperthyroidism. CDR3s include the opening cysteine and the closing phenylalanine or tryptophan. D genes are given only for firm matches. Clone size appears in some rows only: once, few, many, or a class for an expanded clone.

V gene	clone size	J gene	D gene	CDR3 DNA	CDR3 protein
TRBV15	many	TRBJ2-5	TRBD2	TGTGCCACCAGCAGTGGACTAGCGGGAGGGGTGGGAGAGACCCAGTACTTC	CATSSGLAGGVGETQYF
TRBV7-9	many	TRBJ1-5	TRBD1	TGTGCCAGCAGCGCTGACAGGGGGGCCCAGCATTTT	CASSADRGAQHF
TRBV20-1	few	TRBJ1-3	NA	TGCAGTGCTAGACCGAGGAGTGGAGACACCATATATTTT	CSARPRSGDTIYF
TRBV10-3	once	TRBJ2-2	TRBD2	TGTGCCATCAGTGGGGAACTAGCGGGAGTTCGTCGGACCGGGGAGCAGTTTTTT	CAISGELAGVRRTGEQFF
TRBV11-3	few	TRBJ2-2	TRBD2	TGTGCCAGCAGCCGAGAGCAACCGTGGGCTAGCGGGCTGAACACCGGGGAGCTGTTTTTT	CASSREQPWASGLNTGELFF
TRBV2	many	TRBJ1-5	TRBD1	TGTGCCAGCAGTGAATTGGACAGGGGAGGCAATCAGCCCCAGCATTTT	CASSELDRGGNQPQHF
TRBV20-1	many	TRBJ2-7	NA	TGCAGTGCTAGAGAAGCCGAGGGTCGGGACCTCTACGAGCAGTACTTC	CSAREAEGRDLYEQYF
TRBV28	many	TRBJ2-7	NA	TGTGCCAGCAGGCGGGGGACACTCTACGAGCAGTACTTC	CASRRGTLYEQYF
TRBV7-2	NA	TRBJ2-7	NA	TGTGCCAGCAGCTTAGTTATCTCAGCCTCGGGCTACGAGCAGTACTTC	CASSLVISASGYEQYF
TRBV18	few	TRBJ1-4	TRBD1	TGTGCCAGCTCACCGAGGACAGGGCCAACTAATGAAAAACTGTTTTTT	CASSPRTGPTNEKLFF
TRBV7-9	few	TRBJ1-2	NA	TGTGCCAGCAGCCCCACCCGTGACAGAGGGTTCGACTATGGCTACACCTTC	CASSPTRDRGFDYGYTF
TRBV6-2/TRBV6-3	few	TRBJ2-1	TRBD1	TGTGCCAGCAGTTACGGGACAGGGGAGTCGAATGAGCAGTTCTTC	CASSYGTGESNEQFF
TRBV12-3/TRBV12-4	many	TRBJ1-2	NA	TGTGCCTTAACAGGTGATGGCTACACCTTC	CALTGDGYTF
TRBV7-9	few	TRBJ1-4	NA	TGTGCCAGCAGCTTAGCCCGTGGGGGGCTGGCTGCTAATGAAAAACTGTTTTTT	CASSLARGGLAANEKLFF
TRBV27	NA	TRBJ2-3	TRBD2	TGTGCCAGCAGTTCTGTGTCGGGGGTAGCGGGAGTTAATACGCAGTATTTT	CASSSVSGVAGVNTQYF
TRBV20-1	NA	TRBJ1-1	NA	TGCAGTGCAGACGGGGGGGCCATGAACACTGAAGCTTTCTTT	CSADGGAMNTEAFF
TRBV19	few	TRBJ1-1	TRBD1	TGTGCCAGCACGATACAGGGGAGCACTGAAGCTTTCTTT	CASTIQGSTEAFF